The rows below give T cell receptor beta chains drawn from one sample of a study of Ad26.COV2.S vaccination and SARS-CoV-2 variants. TCRdb's table, derived via immunoSEQ multiplex PCR, lists solely in-frame clones and lacks some. The table lists over 400,000 clones, 92% of them singletons. Sequenced here: peripheral blood, sampled in a trial of Ad26.COV2.S vaccine versus placebo. These receptors originate from a person between 18 and 65 years old who received the Ad26.COV2.S COVID-19 vaccine or a placebo. Both conserved end residues are part of each CDR3. D genes are given only for firm matches. The size of a clone is reported for some rows only, either as once, few or many, or as a class for expanded clones.

j_gene,v_gene,abundance,d_gene,CDR3aa,CDR3nt
TRBJ2-7,TRBV13,once,NA,CASSASAFGGSYEQYF,TGTGCCAGCAGCGCCTCGGCTTTCGGCGGCTCCTACGAGCAGTACTTC
TRBJ2-3,TRBV30,NA,NA,CAWSLLTSSTDTQYF,TGTGCCTGGAGCCTGCTCACTTCTAGCACAGATACGCAGTATTTT
TRBJ1-2,TRBV29-1,NA,NA,CSVEDRFMLRDRSGYTF,TGCAGCGTTGAAGATCGGTTTATGTTACGGGACCGAAGTGGCTACACCTTC
TRBJ2-3,TRBV7-6,NA,TRBD1,CASSFTGGPTDTQYF,TGTGCCAGCAGCTTTACAGGGGGGCCCACAGATACGCAGTATTTT
TRBJ1-2,TRBV28,NA,TRBD1,CASTVSGTGKGYTF,TGTGCCAGCACCGTATCCGGGACAGGGAAAGGCTACACCTTC
TRBJ2-1,TRBV5-1,NA,TRBD2,CASSLTGTSGSHEQFF,TGCGCCAGCAGCTTGACCGGGACTAGCGGGTCCCATGAGCAGTTCTTC
TRBJ1-5,TRBV19,NA,TRBD1,CASTPTGNRHIHQPQHF,TGTGCCAGTACCCCGACAGGGAATAGGCACATTCATCAGCCCCAGCATTTT
TRBJ1-1,TRBV19,NA,NA,CASSIVRGRMNTEAFF,TGTGCCAGTAGTATAGTGCGGGGACGGATGAACACTGAAGCTTTCTTT
TRBJ2-4,TRBV6-5,NA,NA,CASEVIAKNIQYF,TGTGCCAGCGAAGTTATAGCCAAAAACATTCAGTACTTC
TRBJ1-2,TRBV4-3,NA,NA,CASSQVRGDYGYTF,TGCGCCAGCAGCCAAGTCCGGGGCGACTATGGCTACACCTTC
TRBJ2-3,TRBV11-3,NA,NA,CASSLAGTSTDTQYF,TGTGCCAGCAGCTTAGCCGGGACTAGCACAGATACGCAGTATTTT
TRBJ1-5,TRBV5-1,NA,TRBD1,CASSETGAGQPQHF,TGCGCCAGCAGCGAGACAGGGGCCGGGCAGCCCCAGCATTTT
TRBJ2-5,TRBV19,NA,NA,CASSAKTKTLQETQYF,TGTGCCAGTAGTGCGAAGACCAAAACCCTTCAAGAGACCCAGTACTTC
TRBJ1-5,TRBV7-8,NA,TRBD1,CASSLGTGAKQPQHF,TGTGCCAGCAGCTTAGGGACAGGGGCTAAACAGCCCCAGCATTTT
TRBJ2-2,TRBV6-5,NA,TRBD2,CASSLRGVNTGELFF,TGTGCCAGCAGTCTCCGGGGGGTCAACACCGGGGAGCTGTTTTTT
TRBJ2-6,TRBV6-5,NA,NA,CASRRQGSGANVLTF,TGTGCCAGCCGCCGACAAGGCTCTGGGGCCAACGTCCTGACTTTC
TRBJ2-7,TRBV5-1,once,TRBD1,CASTLGQGMGEQYF,TGCGCCAGCACTTTAGGACAGGGTATGGGGGAGCAGTACTTC
TRBJ1-6,TRBV18,few,TRBD1,CASSPGTDYISPLHF,TGTGCCAGCTCACCCGGGACAGACTACATCTCACCCCTCCACTTT
TRBJ1-5,TRBV5-6,NA,NA,CASSFAPDRGPQHF,TGTGCCAGCAGCTTCGCCCCGGACCGAGGGCCCCAGCATTTT
TRBJ1-6,TRBV30,NA,NA,CAWRSERGLVSPLHF,TGTGCCTGGAGATCGGAAAGGGGATTAGTCTCACCCCTCCACTTT
TRBJ2-1,TRBV29-1,NA,TRBD1,CSVGGTGYYNEQFF,TGCAGCGTTGGTGGGACAGGGTACTACAATGAGCAGTTCTTC
TRBJ2-1,TRBV19,NA,NA,CASSTRRWGYNEQFF,TGTGCCAGTAGTACTCGACGATGGGGCTACAATGAGCAGTTCTTC
TRBJ1-1,TRBV27,once,NA,CASSFHIQGPFLMNTEAFF,TGTGCCAGCAGTTTCCACATACAGGGCCCCTTCTTAATGAACACTGAAGCTTTCTTT
TRBJ2-7,TRBV27,NA,NA,CASSLGSFYEQYF,TGTGCCAGCAGTTTGGGCTCCTTCTACGAGCAGTACTTC
TRBJ2-7,TRBV28,NA,NA,CASSDRKMTFPEECEQYF,TGTGCCAGCAGTGATCGGAAGATGACATTTCCGGAGGAATGCGAGCAGTACTTC
TRBJ2-5,TRBV5-1,NA,TRBD2,CASRSLAGGAQETQYF,TGCGCCAGCAGATCATTAGCCGGGGGGGCACAAGAGACCCAGTACTTC
TRBJ1-5,TRBV11-2,once,NA,CASSYGQGNQPQHF,TGTGCCAGCAGCTATGGGCAGGGTAATCAGCCCCAGCATTTT
TRBJ1-2,TRBV30,NA,NA,CAWTPAYGYTF,TGTGCCTGGACCCCGGCTTATGGCTACACCTTC
TRBJ1-3,TRBV7-7,NA,NA,CASTNVRGPSGNTIYF,TGTGCCAGCACCAACGTCAGGGGACCTTCTGGAAACACCATATATTTT
TRBJ1-6,TRBV7-2,NA,NA,CASSLEGPPLHF,TGTGCCAGCAGCTTAGAGGGCCCACCCCTCCACTTT
TRBJ1-6,TRBV19,NA,NA,CASSMGFAGRSNSPLHF,TGTGCCAGTAGCATGGGGTTCGCGGGACGGAGCAATTCACCCCTCCACTTT
TRBJ1-2,TRBV10-3,NA,NA,CAISYDGTTYGYTF,TGTGCCATCAGCTATGACGGGACAACCTATGGCTACACCTTC
TRBJ1-1,TRBV15,NA,NA,CATSRGLNTEAFF,TGTGCCACCAGCAGAGGGTTGAACACTGAAGCTTTCTTT
TRBJ2-5,TRBV2,NA,NA,CASSYQGETQYF,TGTGCCAGCAGTTATCAGGGCGAGACCCAGTACTTC
TRBJ2-3,TRBV6-2/TRBV6-3,NA,NA,CASSDREVTDTQYF,TGTGCCAGCAGTGACAGGGAGGTAACAGATACGCAGTATTTT
TRBJ1-2,TRBV6-2/TRBV6-3,few,NA,CASSYAGRLRTGYTF,TGTGCCAGCAGTTACGCAGGACGGCTGAGGACTGGCTACACCTTC
TRBJ2-7,TRBV6-5,NA,TRBD1,CASGSKTGNQYF,TGTGCCAGCGGCAGTAAGACAGGGAACCAGTACTTC
TRBJ2-7,TRBV7-2,NA,TRBD2,CASISLAGGKPYEQYF,TGTGCCAGCATTAGTCTAGCGGGGGGGAAACCCTACGAGCAGTACTTC
TRBJ1-2,TRBV4-1,NA,NA,CASSQDHSEGYGYTF,TGCGCCAGCAGCCAAGATCATTCAGAGGGCTATGGCTACACCTTC
TRBJ1-5,TRBV5-1,once,NA,CASSLSTDGNQPQHF,TGCGCCAGCAGCTTGTCGACAGATGGCAATCAGCCCCAGCATTTT
TRBJ1-4,TRBV18,NA,NA,CASSNSGTLEKLFF,TGTGCCAGCTCCAACTCCGGGACATTAGAAAAACTGTTTTTT
TRBJ2-3,TRBV7-9,NA,TRBD2,CASSLLAGGTTDTQYF,TGTGCCAGCAGCTTGCTAGCGGGGGGGACGACAGATACGCAGTATTTT
TRBJ2-1,TRBV2,NA,NA,CASSERWEQFF,TGTGCCAGCAGTGAAAGGTGGGAGCAGTTCTTC
TRBJ1-5,TRBV7-2,NA,TRBD1,CASSLVGGGSNQPQHF,TGTGCCAGCAGCTTAGTAGGGGGCGGAAGCAATCAGCCCCAGCATTTT
TRBJ2-7,TRBV6-5,NA,NA,CATGGGVGIYEQYF,TGTGCCACCGGAGGGGGGGTGGGAATTTACGAGCAGTACTTC
TRBJ1-3,TRBV18,NA,NA,CASSENRSGNTIYF,TGTGCCAGCTCAGAGAACAGGTCTGGAAACACCATATATTTT
TRBJ2-1,TRBV19,NA,NA,CASRYSGGHPYNEQFF,TGTGCCAGTAGATATTCCGGGGGCCACCCCTACAATGAGCAGTTCTTC
TRBJ2-1,TRBV19,NA,NA,CASSIPRANEQFF,TGTGCCAGTAGTATTCCCAGGGCGAATGAGCAGTTCTTC
TRBJ2-7,TRBV7-2,NA,NA,CASSLQKRSSYEQYF,TGTGCCAGCAGCTTGCAAAAGAGAAGCTCCTACGAGCAGTACTTC
TRBJ2-5,TRBV4-3,NA,NA,CASSQGTGLKETQYF,TGCGCCAGCAGCCAAGGAACGGGATTGAAAGAGACCCAGTACTTC
TRBJ1-2,TRBV20-1,NA,NA,CSARQGYGYTF,TGCAGTGCTAGACAGGGCTATGGCTACACCTTC
TRBJ1-5,TRBV28,NA,NA,CASSLAAGFLHSNQPQHF,TGTGCCAGCAGTTTGGCGGCAGGATTTCTCCATAGCAATCAGCCCCAGCATTTT
TRBJ2-5,TRBV14,NA,NA,CASSPFTGFRQETQYF,TGTGCCAGCAGCCCCTTTACAGGGTTCCGGCAAGAGACCCAGTACTTC